This T cell receptor beta chain is drawn from a study of cytomegalovirus exposure and HLA in healthy donors. The study's findings and limits: A previous analysis found most TCR beta V segments productive roughly 90% or roughly 30% of the time. On later analysis, the bulk of CMV-associated TCR beta chains appeared to be HLA-restricted.

Turning to this clone: The target antigen is unknown.

CDR3 length: 13 residues. The V and J ends lost 0 bases and 12 bases respectively, with 12 bases between them. CDR1 is ENHRY, CDR2 SYGVKD, per germline. PCR primers comprised 60 Vbeta and 13 Jbeta primers. The repertoire was sequenced with immunoSEQ multiplex PCR; TCRdb's copy has only in-frame clones and lacks some. The sample includes 150,000 to 200,000 clones, 80% of them seen just once. The V call is TRBV10-3, the J call TRBJ2-4, with TRBD1 as a possible D gene (5 bases). This clonotype was obtained from a woman aged 40 to 55 in good health and CMV-seronegative. Specimen: PBMCs. This chain's CDR3 is CAISESAGDSQYF. CDR3 sequence (DNA): TGTGCCATCAGTGAGTCAGCAGGAGACAGTCAGTACTTC.